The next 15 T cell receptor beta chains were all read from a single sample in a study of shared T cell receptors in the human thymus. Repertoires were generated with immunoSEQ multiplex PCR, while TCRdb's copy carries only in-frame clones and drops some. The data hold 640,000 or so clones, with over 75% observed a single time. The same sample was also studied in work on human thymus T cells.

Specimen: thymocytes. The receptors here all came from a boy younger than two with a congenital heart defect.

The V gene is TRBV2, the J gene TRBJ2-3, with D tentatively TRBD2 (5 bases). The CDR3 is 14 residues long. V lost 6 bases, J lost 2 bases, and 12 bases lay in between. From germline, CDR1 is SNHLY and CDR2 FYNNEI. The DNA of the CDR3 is TGTGCCAGCAGAAGAGCGGAGAACACAGATACGCAGTATTTT. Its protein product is CASRRAENTDTQYF. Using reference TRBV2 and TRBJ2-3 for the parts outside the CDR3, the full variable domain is EPEVTQTPSHQVTQMGQEVILRCVPISNHLYFYWYRQILGQKVEFLVSFYNNEISEKSEIFDDQFSVERPDGSNFTLKIRSTKLEDSAMYFCASRRAENTDTQYFGPGTRLTVL.

The DNA of the CDR3 is TGTGCCATCAGTGAGGCGGGGACTAGGACTAGGAATGAGCAGTTCTTC. Its protein product is CAISEAGTRTRNEQFF. V usage is TRBV10-3 and J usage is TRBJ2-1; 8 nucleotides agree with TRBD2. The V gene end was trimmed by 2 bases and the J gene end by 7 bases; junction bases not matched to a gene: 10. The CDR3 is made up of 16 amino acids. CDR1 ENHRY and CDR2 SYGVKD come from the germline V gene.

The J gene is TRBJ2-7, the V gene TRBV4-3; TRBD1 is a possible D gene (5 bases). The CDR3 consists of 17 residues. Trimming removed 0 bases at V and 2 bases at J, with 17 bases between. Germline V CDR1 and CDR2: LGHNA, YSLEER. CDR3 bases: TGCGCCAGCAGCCAAGAGCTAATAACAGGTGCGCCCTACGAGCAGTACTTC. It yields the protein CASSQELITGAPYEQYF.

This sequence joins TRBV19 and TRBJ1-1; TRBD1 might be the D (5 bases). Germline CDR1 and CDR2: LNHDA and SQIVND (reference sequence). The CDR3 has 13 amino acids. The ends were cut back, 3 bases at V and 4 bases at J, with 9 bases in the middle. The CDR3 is CASSIGRGTEAFF. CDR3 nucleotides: TGTGCCAGTAGTATTGGGAGGGGCACTGAAGCTTTCTTT.

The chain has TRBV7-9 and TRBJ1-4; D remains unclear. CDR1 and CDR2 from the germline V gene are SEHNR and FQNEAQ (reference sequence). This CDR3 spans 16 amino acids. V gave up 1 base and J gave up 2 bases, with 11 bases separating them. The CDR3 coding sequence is TGTGCCAGCAGCTTAGTCCCCCGGGAGACTAATGAAAAACTGTTTTTT. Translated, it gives CASSLVPRETNEKLFF.

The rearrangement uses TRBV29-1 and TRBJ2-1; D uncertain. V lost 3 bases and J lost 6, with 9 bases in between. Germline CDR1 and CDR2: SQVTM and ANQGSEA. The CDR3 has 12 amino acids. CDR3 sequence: CSVDNFINEQFF. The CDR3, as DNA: TGCAGCGTTGATAACTTCATCAATGAGCAGTTCTTC.

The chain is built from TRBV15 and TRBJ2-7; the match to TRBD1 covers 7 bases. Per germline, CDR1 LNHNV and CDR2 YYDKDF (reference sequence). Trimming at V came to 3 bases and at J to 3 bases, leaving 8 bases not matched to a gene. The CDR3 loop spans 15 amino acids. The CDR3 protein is CATSRRQGRSYEQYF. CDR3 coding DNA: TGTGCCACCAGCAGGAGACAGGGAAGGAGCTACGAGCAGTACTTC.

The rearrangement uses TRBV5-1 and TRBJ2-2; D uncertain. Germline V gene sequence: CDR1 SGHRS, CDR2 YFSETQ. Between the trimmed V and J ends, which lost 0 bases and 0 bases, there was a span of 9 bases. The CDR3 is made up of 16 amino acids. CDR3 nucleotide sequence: TGCGCCAGCAGCTTGGGCCGTAGAACGAACACCGGGGAGCTGTTTTTT. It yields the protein CASSLGRRTNTGELFF.

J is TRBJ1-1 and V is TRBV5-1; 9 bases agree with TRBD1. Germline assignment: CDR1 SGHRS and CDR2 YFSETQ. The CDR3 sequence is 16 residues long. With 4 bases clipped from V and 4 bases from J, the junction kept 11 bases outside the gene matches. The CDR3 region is CASSPGTGILPTEAFF. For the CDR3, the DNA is TGCGCCAGCAGCCCGGGGACAGGGATTCTTCCCACTGAAGCTTTCTTT.

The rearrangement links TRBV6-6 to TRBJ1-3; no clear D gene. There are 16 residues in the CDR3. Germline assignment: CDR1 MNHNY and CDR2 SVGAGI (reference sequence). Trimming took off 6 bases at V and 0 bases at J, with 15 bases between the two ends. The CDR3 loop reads CASSDGILTSGNTIYF. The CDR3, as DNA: TGTGCCAGCAGCGACGGGATCCTTACCTCTGGAAACACCATATATTTT.

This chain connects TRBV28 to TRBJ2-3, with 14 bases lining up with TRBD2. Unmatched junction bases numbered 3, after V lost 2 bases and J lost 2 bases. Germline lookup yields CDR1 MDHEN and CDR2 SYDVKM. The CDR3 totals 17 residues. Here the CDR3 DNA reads TGTGCCAGCAGTTTAGGACTAGCGGGGGGAGCCACAGATACGCAGTATTTT. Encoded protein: CASSLGLAGGATDTQYF.

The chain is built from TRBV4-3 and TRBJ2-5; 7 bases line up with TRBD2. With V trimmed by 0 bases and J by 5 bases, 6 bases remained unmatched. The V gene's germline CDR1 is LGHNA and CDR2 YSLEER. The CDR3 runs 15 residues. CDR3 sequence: CASSQDIAGGETQYF. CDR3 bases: TGCGCCAGCAGCCAAGATATAGCGGGCGGGGAGACCCAGTACTTC.

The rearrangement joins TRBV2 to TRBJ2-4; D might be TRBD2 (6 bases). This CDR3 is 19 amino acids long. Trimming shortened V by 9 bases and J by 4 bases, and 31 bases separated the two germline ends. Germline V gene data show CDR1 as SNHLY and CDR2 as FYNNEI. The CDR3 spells CASLRDRRFSGRGKNIQYF. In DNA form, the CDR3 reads TGTGCCAGTCTAAGGGACCGACGCTTTTCAGGACGGGGGAAAAACATTCAGTACTTC. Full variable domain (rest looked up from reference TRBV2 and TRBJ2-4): EPEVTQTPSHQVTQMGQEVILRCVPISNHLYFYWYRQILGQKVEFLVSFYNNEISEKSEIFDDQFSVERPDGSNFTLKIRSTKLEDSAMYFCASLRDRRFSGRGKNIQYFGAGTRLSVL.

CDR3: CATAGKSNWEQYF. DNA for the CDR3: TGTGCCACCGCAGGGAAATCCAACTGGGAGCAGTACTTC. The chain uses TRBV28 and TRBJ2-7, with D perhaps TRBD1 (5 bases). CDR1 MDHEN and CDR2 SYDVKM come from the germline V gene. CDR3 length: 13 residues. Trimming stripped 10 bases from V and 7 bases from J, with 20 bases between.

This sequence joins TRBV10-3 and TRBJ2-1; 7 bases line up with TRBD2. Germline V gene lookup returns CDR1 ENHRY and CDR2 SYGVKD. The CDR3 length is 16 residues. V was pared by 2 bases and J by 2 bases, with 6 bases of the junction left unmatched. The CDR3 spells CAISERGRAPYNEQFF. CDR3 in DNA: TGTGCCATCAGTGAGAGAGGGAGGGCCCCCTACAATGAGCAGTTCTTC.